Included here is one TCR beta chain sequence, with context. Regulatory T cells were sorted from blood as CD4+ CD25-high CD127-low cells. These data originate in a study of regulatory and conventional T cells in RAG deficiency. The method was immunoSEQ multiplex PCR; TCRdb's version includes in-frame clones alone and lacks a portion of them. This sample has around 7,700 clones, with 85% to 95% found just once. Germline CDR1 reads SEHNR; CDR2 reads FQNEAQ (reference sequence). V gave up 1 base and J gave up 4 bases; unmatched junction bases: 6. The CDR3 contains 17 residues. The sample was also linked to a second study, of regulatory T cells. That work contributes: The primer mix had 52 TRBV and 13 TRBJ primers.

This chain links TRBV7-9 with TRBJ2-1; 11 positions match TRBD2. The specimen was CD127- CD25+ CD4+ Tregs sorted from blood. The sequence was collected from a human donor in good health. CDR3 nucleotide sequence: TGTGCCAGCAGCTTAGGGCTAGCGGGAGGCCATTACAATGAGCAGTTCTTC. Protein: CASSLGLAGGHYNEQFF.